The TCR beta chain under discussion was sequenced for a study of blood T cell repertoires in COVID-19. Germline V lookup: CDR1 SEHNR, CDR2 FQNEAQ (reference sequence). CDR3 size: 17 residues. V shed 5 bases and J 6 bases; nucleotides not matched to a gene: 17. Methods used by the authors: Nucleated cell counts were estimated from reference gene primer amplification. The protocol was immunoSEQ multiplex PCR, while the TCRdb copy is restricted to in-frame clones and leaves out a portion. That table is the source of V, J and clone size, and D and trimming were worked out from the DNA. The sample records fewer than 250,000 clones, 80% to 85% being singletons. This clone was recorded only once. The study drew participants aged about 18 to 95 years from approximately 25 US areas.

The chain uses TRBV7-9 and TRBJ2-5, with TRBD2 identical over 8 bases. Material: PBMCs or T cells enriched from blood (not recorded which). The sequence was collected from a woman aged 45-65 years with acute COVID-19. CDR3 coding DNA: TGTGCCAGCAGCCCCCCCTGGAGCGGGAGAGTCGTACAGACCCAGTACTTC. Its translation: CASSPPWSGRVVQTQYF. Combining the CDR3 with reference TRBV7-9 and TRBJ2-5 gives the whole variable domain DTGVSQNPRHKITKRGQNVTFRCDPISEHNRLYWYRQTLGQGPEFLTYFQNEAQLEKSRLLSDRFSAERPKGSFSTLEIQRTEQGDSAMYLCASSPPWSGRVVQTQYFGPGTRLLVL.